This T cell receptor (beta chain) was sequenced during a study of glioma-infiltrating T cells after dendritic cell vaccination. Some clones are missing from TCRdb's copy, which holds only in-frame ones; the method was immunoSEQ multiplex PCR. The profile shows about 92,000 clones, approximately 84% of them singletons. Germline CDR1 and CDR2: SGHVS and FQNEAQ. V was cut by 0 bases and J by 0 bases, with 11 bases left in between. There are 16 residues in the CDR3. The J gene is TRBJ1-2, the V gene TRBV7-8, with a weak D call TRBD1 (6 bases). This TCR was recovered from a human donor with glioblastoma. The source was blood, collected before dendritic cell vaccination. This chain's CDR3 is CASSLAVGATNYGYTF. Here the CDR3 DNA reads TGTGCCAGCAGCTTAGCCGTGGGGGCTACTAACTATGGCTACACCTTC. Together with reference TRBV7-8 and TRBJ1-2, the CDR3 gives the full variable domain: GAGVSQSPRYKVAKRGQDVALRCDPISGHVSLFWYQQALGQGPEFLTYFQNEAQLDKSGLPSDRFFAERPEGSVSTLKIQRTQQEDSAVYLCASSLAVGATNYGYTFGSGTRLTVV.